The next 22 T cell receptor beta chains were all read from a single sample in a study of blood T cell repertoires in COVID-19. Here immunoSEQ multiplex PCR was the method, and the copy in TCRdb shows in-frame clones only, minus some. There are a few hundred thousand clones in the sample; about 85% occur only once, and 4.2% lies in the top ten. Sequenced material: peripheral blood. The receptors were gathered from a man aged 55 to 70 with acute or convalescent COVID-19.

This clone was seen only once. The rearrangement joins TRBV2 to TRBJ1-6; TRBD1 matches at 7 bases. This CDR3 has 17 amino acids. V shed 6 bases and J 0 bases; nucleotides not matched to a gene: 8. CDR1 SNHLY and CDR2 FYNNEI come from the germline V gene. The CDR3 spells CASRDRSLSSYNSPLHF. The DNA for the CDR3 is TGTGCCAGCAGGGACAGGTCCTTAAGCTCCTATAATTCACCCCTCCACTTT. The complete variable domain, with remaining parts taken from reference TRBV2 and TRBJ1-6, reads EPEVTQTPSHQVTQMGQEVILRCVPISNHLYFYWYRQILGQKVEFLVSFYNNEISEKSEIFDDQFSVERPDGSNFTLKIRSTKLEDSAMYFCASRDRSLSSYNSPLHFGNGTRLTVT.

The chain uses TRBV5-1 and TRBJ2-1, with unresolved D. Trimming left V 1 base short and J 0 bases short, with 20 bases between. Germline CDR1 and CDR2: SGHRS and YFSETQ. This CDR3 spans 19 amino acids. The CDR3 DNA is TGCGCCAGCAGCTTGTTGGTGGCAAGCGATCGCAGCTCCTACAATGAGCAGTTCTTC. Protein: CASSLLVASDRSSYNEQFF. The full variable domain, completed using reference TRBV5-1 and TRBJ2-1, is KAGVTQTPRYLIKTRGQQVTLSCSPISGHRSVSWYQQTPGQGLQFLFEYFSETQRNKGNFPGRFSGRQFSNSRSEMNVSTLELGDSALYLCASSLLVASDRSSYNEQFFGPGTRLTVL.

The CDR3 sequence: CATLRGGSNTGELFF. The CDR3 region has the DNA TGTGCCACCCTGAGAGGAGGATCGAACACCGGGGAGCTGTTTTTT. V gene TRBV6-5 combines with J gene TRBJ2-2, with D perhaps TRBD2 (5 bases). The CDR3 has 15 amino acids. Per germline, CDR1 MNHEY and CDR2 SVGAGI. V shed 10 bases and J shed 0 bases, with 15 bases lying between them.

The chain uses TRBV28 and TRBJ1-5; maybe TRBD1 (5 bases). The length of the CDR3 is 16 residues. Trimming took 3 bases from V and 3 from J, leaving 15 bases between them. Germline lookup yields CDR1 MDHEN and CDR2 SYDVKM. DNA for the CDR3: TGTGCCAGCAGTTTCCGGCAGGGTGTCCACAATCAGCCCCAGCATTTT. Protein: CASSFRQGVHNQPQHF.

The J gene is TRBJ1-5, the V gene TRBV28; maybe TRBD1 (5 bases). This CDR3 region has 15 residues. V lost 3 bases and J lost 1, with 10 bases in between. The germline V gene encodes CDR1 MDHEN and CDR2 SYDVKM. CDR3 protein: CASSFLQGSNQPQHF. The DNA of the CDR3 is TGTGCCAGCAGTTTTCTCCAGGGAAGCAATCAGCCCCAGCATTTT.

This clone was observed a single time. The chain couples TRBV4-2 to TRBJ1-2; TRBD1 matches at 9 bases. V lost 4 bases and J lost 4; bases outside the gene matches: 4. The CDR3 extends over 14 amino acids. Germline values: CDR1 LGHNA, CDR2 YNFKEQ. CDR3 in amino acids: CASSPGQGSYGYTF. CDR3 nucleotide sequence: TGTGCCAGCAGCCCAGGACAGGGGAGCTATGGCTACACCTTC.

This sequence joins TRBV7-9 and TRBJ2-3; 10 nucleotides match TRBD1. In germline, CDR1 is SEHNR, CDR2 FQNEAQ (reference sequence). This CDR3 has 14 amino acids. V shed 4 bases, J shed 3 bases, and the junction held 1 base outside the gene matches. The CDR3 protein is CASSWGQGTDTQYF. Here the CDR3 DNA reads TGTGCCAGCAGCTGGGGACAGGGGACAGATACGCAGTATTTT.

J is TRBJ2-3 and V is TRBV7-6, with 12 bases fitting TRBD2. The CDR3 has 18 amino acids. J lost 3 bases, V lost 5 bases, and 12 bases had no gene match. Germline loops: CDR1 SGHVS, CDR2 FNYEAQ. CDR3 residues: CASSPRPMTSGRTDTQYF. CDR3 nucleotides: TGTGCCAGCAGCCCCAGGCCGATGACTAGCGGGAGAACAGATACGCAGTATTTT.

This clone was counted a single time. The rearrangement uses TRBV28 and TRBJ1-4; TRBD1 agrees at 7 bases. This CDR3 has 14 amino acids. CDR1 is MDHEN and CDR2 is SYDVKM in the germline V gene. Germline trimming cut 6 bases from V and 5 bases from J; bases unmatched to any gene: 6. The CDR3 sequence: CASSPGQINEKLFF. CDR3 DNA: TGTGCCAGCAGCCCGGGACAGATAAATGAAAAACTGTTTTTT.

This CDR3 reads CASRNPGLAGREQFF. The CDR3 DNA reads TGTGCCAGCAGGAATCCGGGACTAGCGGGAAGGGAGCAGTTCTTC. V is TRBV7-2 and J is TRBJ2-1; 13 bases align to TRBD2. The V gene's germline CDR1 is SGHTA and CDR2 FQGNSA. The CDR3 loop spans 15 amino acids. Trimming took 6 bases from V and 10 from J; bases not matched to a gene: 9. Looking up the rest from reference TRBV7-2 and TRBJ2-1 gives the full variable domain: GAGVSQSPSNKVTEKGKDVELRCDPISGHTALYWYRQSLGQGLEFLIYFQGNSAPDKSGLPSDRFSAERTGGSVSTLTIQRTQQEDSAVYLCASRNPGLAGREQFFGPGTRLTVL.

The chain recombines TRBV28 with TRBJ2-1; the D gene is possibly TRBD1 (5 bases). Trimming removed 6 bases at V and 9 bases at J, with 18 bases between. This CDR3 has 14 amino acids. CDR1 and CDR2 (germline): MDHEN, SYDVKM. CDR3 coding DNA: TGTGCCAGCAGACAAGGGCAGGGAAAAGGTGAGCAGTTCTTC. This gives the protein CASRQGQGKGEQFF.

This clone was counted ten times or more. V usage is TRBV5-1 and J usage is TRBJ2-2; the D gene is possibly TRBD1 (6 bases). Looked up from germline, CDR1 is SGHRS and CDR2 is YFSETQ. Trimming pared 2 bases from V and 3 bases from J, leaving 11 bases between. The CDR3 is 15 residues long. In nucleotides, the CDR3 is TGCGCCAGCAGCTTTGGGGGCGCTGACACCGGGGAGCTGTTTTTT. This gives the protein CASSFGGADTGELFF.

The rearrangement links TRBV7-3 to TRBJ2-1, with 9 bases aligning to TRBD2. CDR1 and CDR2 from the germline V gene are SGHTA and FQGTGA. The CDR3 spans 14 residues. Losses at the gene ends were 5 bases for V and 5 bases for J; bases not matched to a gene: 4. The CDR3 reads CASSAGLANNEQFF. The DNA of the CDR3 is TGTGCCAGCAGCGCGGGACTAGCCAACAATGAGCAGTTCTTC.

This sequence joins TRBV3-1 (or the pseudogene TRBV3-2) and TRBJ2-2; 8 bases match TRBD1. This CDR3 spans 15 amino acids. Germline V gene lookup returns CDR1 LGHDT and CDR2 YNNKEL (reference sequence). V was clipped by 1 base and J by 4 bases; unmatched bases: 2. Here the CDR3 DNA reads TGTGCCAGCAGCCAAGCCGGGACAGGCACCGGGGAGCTGTTTTTT. Protein product: CASSQAGTGTGELFF.

This chain joins TRBV9 and TRBJ2-3; TRBD2 matches 9 bases. The CDR3 runs to 16 residues. Germline trimming cut 0 bases from V and 0 bases from J; bases unmatched to any gene: 2. Germline assignment: CDR1 SGDLS and CDR2 YYNGEE. The CDR3 here is CASSVGTSDSTDTQYF. The CDR3 nucleotides are TGTGCCAGCAGCGTAGGGACTAGCGATAGCACAGATACGCAGTATTTT. Full variable domain (missing parts from reference TRBV9 and TRBJ2-3): DSGVTQTPKHLITATGQRVTLRCSPRSGDLSVYWYQQSLDQGLQFLIQYYNGEERAKGNILERFSAQQFPDLHSELNLSSLELGDSALYFCASSVGTSDSTDTQYFGPGTRLTVL.

The chain is built from TRBV24-1 and TRBJ2-7; TRBD1 agrees at 10 bases. Germline values: CDR1 KGHDR, CDR2 SFDVKD. J was trimmed by 4 bases and V by 8 bases; bases with no gene match: 19. The CDR3 length is 18 residues. CDR3 nucleotide sequence: TGTGCCACCATATGTGGGGGACAGGACAGGGGGTATTGTTACGAGCAGTACTTC. Translated, it gives CATICGGQDRGYCYEQYF.

This clone came up once. The chain carries TRBV7-9 and TRBJ2-5, with TRBD1 matching 10 bases. Trimming at V came to 6 bases and at J to 5 bases, leaving 9 bases not matched to a gene. This CDR3 comprises 15 residues. Germline CDR1 reads SEHNR; CDR2 reads FQNEAQ (reference sequence). The CDR3 loop reads CASSPGQGLRETQYF. Written as DNA, the CDR3 is TGTGCCAGCAGTCCGGGACAGGGGTTACGGGAGACCCAGTACTTC.

The chain carries TRBV4-1 and TRBJ1-2; perhaps TRBD1 as D (5 bases). V was clipped by 4 bases and J by 0 bases, with 9 bases between them. Germline CDR1 reads MGHRA; CDR2 reads YSYEKL. The CDR3 totals 14 residues. CDR3 sequence reads: CASSLGGANYGYTF. For the CDR3, the DNA is TGCGCCAGCAGCCTGGGGGGAGCTAACTATGGCTACACCTTC.

The chain is built from TRBV2 and TRBJ2-2; possible D gene TRBD1, 5 bases. CDR3 length equals 15 residues. Germline V CDR1 and CDR2: SNHLY, FYNNEI. V lost 6 bases and J 2 bases, leaving 13 bases between the germline ends. The CDR3 is CASRGQGLNTGELFF. CDR3 sequence (DNA): TGTGCCAGCAGGGGCCAGGGTCTCAACACCGGGGAGCTGTTTTTT.

The J gene is TRBJ1-2, the V gene TRBV19; D not certain. The V end was cut by 1 base, the J end by 0 bases, with 9 bases between. The CDR3 has 15 amino acids. The germline gives CDR1 LNHDA, CDR2 SQIVND (reference sequence). The DNA for the CDR3 is TGTGCCAGTAGTATAGTGATTGGAGCTAACTATGGCTACACCTTC. As protein: CASSIVIGANYGYTF.

This clone came up once. The chain uses TRBV11-2 and TRBJ2-3; weak D call: TRBD2 (5 bases). V gave up 5 bases and J gave up 4 bases, with 16 bases separating them. There are 15 residues in the CDR3. Germline assignment: CDR1 SGHAT and CDR2 FQNNGV. The DNA for the CDR3 is TGTGCCAGCAGCCCGGCGCTAGCCCTTGCAGATACGCAGTATTTT. It translates to CASSPALALADTQYF.

The V call is TRBV7-6, the J call TRBJ2-2, with no clear D. There are 16 residues in the CDR3. Germline V CDR1 and CDR2: SGHVS, FNYEAQ. With 5 bases removed from V and 0 bases from J, the gap between germline ends came to 13 bases. This CDR3 reads CASSPSGRANTGELFF. CDR3 in DNA: TGTGCCAGCAGCCCCTCTGGCCGTGCGAACACCGGGGAGCTGTTTTTT.